A single sample gave rise to the 3 T cell receptor beta chains below, sequenced in a study of shared clonotypes between healthy human individuals. Sequenced by immunoSEQ multiplex PCR; TCRdb stores in-frame clones only, minus some. The profile covers about 1,800,000 clones, with 85% to 95% appearing a single time and 1.2% taken by the ten largest. Cells designated naive CD8 were CD45RO-negative and were positively selected for CCR7, with terminally differentiated effector memory CD45RA+ cells excluded. Sequencing was carried out using naive CD8+ T cells sorted from blood. Receptors were obtained from a man aged 18 to 29 in good health.

The rearrangement links TRBV4-1 to TRBJ1-5; D might be TRBD1 (5 bases). The CDR3 is 15 amino acids. Germline CDR1 and CDR2: MGHRA and YSYEKL. V was shortened by 2 bases and J by 4 bases, with 12 bases between the two germline ends. The CDR3 nucleotides read TGCGCCAGCAGCCAAAATGACGGGGGAAATCAGCCCCAGCATTTT. This sequence encodes CASSQNDGGNQPQHF.

V gene TRBV5-6 combines with J gene TRBJ2-7, with 7 bases fitting TRBD1. With 3 bases clipped from V and 3 bases from J, the junction kept 12 bases outside the gene matches. The CDR3 totals 16 residues. Per germline, CDR1 SGHDT and CDR2 YYEEEE. CDR3 bases: TGTGCCAGCAGCTCCCTGACAGGGCATTCCCTCTACGAGCAGTACTTC. Amino acid sequence: CASSSLTGHSLYEQYF.

This chain joins TRBV7-9 and TRBJ2-3, with TRBD1 as a possible D gene (6 bases). The CDR3 sequence is 15 residues long. Per the germline V gene, CDR1 is SEHNR and CDR2 is FQNEAQ (reference sequence). V was clipped by 2 bases and J by 1 base, with 10 bases between them. CDR3 protein: CASSLKGERTDTQYF. The CDR3 DNA is TGTGCCAGCAGCTTAAAGGGGGAGCGCACAGATACGCAGTATTTT.